This T cell receptor beta chain appears in the sequencing data of a study of T-cell reconstitution after alpha-beta-depleted transplantation in children. Study-wide results and limits: Reportedly, roughly two months post-transplant, alpha-beta T cells arose from several hundred expanded graft clones. At one year after transplant, newly produced T cells mostly accounted for T-cell counts and diversity.

Concerning this clonotype itself: Its antigen remains unknown.

Unique molecular identifiers featured in how the TCRbeta library was prepared. TCRdb re-called the PCR reads through MiXCR, storing one row per CDR3 protein. The profile shows about 580,000 distinct CDR3 sequences, under 30% of them singletons. Germline values: CDR1 LGHNA, CDR2 YSLEER. The CDR3 totals 15 residues. V was pared by 1 base and J by 4 bases, with 14 bases between. The chain combines TRBV4-3 with TRBJ2-7; TRBD1 is a possible D gene (6 bases). Sequenced here: PBMCs, mostly from graft donor cells, sampled 360 days after TCRalphabeta/CD19-depleted stem cell transplant. This sequence was found in a boy younger than two who had a stem cell transplant for acute myeloid leukemia, so the T cells may come from the graft donor. As DNA, the CDR3 is TGCGCCAGCAGCCAAGCGGCAGGGGCTACGTACGAGCAGTACTTC. It yields the protein CASSQAAGATYEQYF.